The rows below give T cell receptor beta chains drawn from one sample of a study of blood T cell repertoires in COVID-19. Generated by immunoSEQ multiplex PCR, the TCRdb table keeps only in-frame clones and is missing some. Here the sample spans over 95,000 clones, around 88% being singletons. Specimen: peripheral blood. These receptors were taken from a human donor with acute or convalescent COVID-19. The donor label of this sample is uncertain. CDR3s leave out the opening cysteine and the closing phenylalanine or tryptophan. Each record gives: V gene, J gene, D gene, CDR3 protein. A D gene is named only where the DNA matches it firmly.

v_call: TRBV18; j_call: TRBJ1-4; d_call: NA; cdr3_aa: ASSPQFGGEKLF
v_call: TRBV6-5; j_call: TRBJ1-2; d_call: TRBD1; cdr3_aa: ASSSGDRGLDGYT
v_call: TRBV25-1; j_call: TRBJ1-1; d_call: TRBD1; cdr3_aa: ASSETGTAEAF
v_call: TRBV5-1; j_call: TRBJ2-3; d_call: NA; cdr3_aa: ASMEAGARDTQY
v_call: TRBV11-3; j_call: TRBJ2-2; d_call: NA; cdr3_aa: ASSRNRDGELF
v_call: TRBV4-1; j_call: TRBJ1-2; d_call: NA; cdr3_aa: ASSQLAGANYGYT
v_call: TRBV10-3; j_call: TRBJ1-4; d_call: TRBD1; cdr3_aa: AIRPGQGEEKLF
v_call: TRBV28; j_call: TRBJ2-5; d_call: TRBD1; cdr3_aa: ASSLDRNQETQY
v_call: TRBV9; j_call: TRBJ1-6; d_call: NA; cdr3_aa: ASSEGTPWDSPLH
v_call: TRBV12-3/TRBV12-4; j_call: TRBJ2-1; d_call: NA; cdr3_aa: ASSYGTYNEQF
v_call: TRBV30; j_call: TRBJ1-3; d_call: NA; cdr3_aa: AWKRLGNTIY
v_call: TRBV3-1/TRBV3-2; j_call: TRBJ2-7; d_call: TRBD1; cdr3_aa: ASSPLGTASYEQY
v_call: TRBV12-5; j_call: TRBJ1-5; d_call: NA; cdr3_aa: ASVPTGKSNQPQH
v_call: TRBV5-1; j_call: TRBJ2-5; d_call: TRBD1; cdr3_aa: ASSDPTGVGAQY
v_call: TRBV18; j_call: TRBJ2-5; d_call: TRBD2; cdr3_aa: ASSRTSGLQETQY
v_call: TRBV28; j_call: TRBJ1-5; d_call: TRBD1; cdr3_aa: ASSFVQGHGQPQH
v_call: TRBV19; j_call: TRBJ1-2; d_call: TRBD1; cdr3_aa: ASRDRDRGYGYT
v_call: TRBV5-6; j_call: TRBJ1-2; d_call: NA; cdr3_aa: ASSLYGQYGYT
v_call: TRBV7-2; j_call: TRBJ2-4; d_call: TRBD2; cdr3_aa: ASSLSLAGNIQY
v_call: TRBV12-5; j_call: TRBJ2-5; d_call: TRBD1; cdr3_aa: ASGRPTGVGGQETQY
v_call: TRBV11-3; j_call: TRBJ2-1; d_call: TRBD2; cdr3_aa: ASSLGGGTSGSNEQF
v_call: TRBV7-9; j_call: TRBJ1-1; d_call: TRBD1; cdr3_aa: ASSSRTGENTEAF
v_call: TRBV19; j_call: TRBJ2-7; d_call: TRBD2; cdr3_aa: ASSPGLASYEQY
v_call: TRBV6-6; j_call: TRBJ2-7; d_call: TRBD2; cdr3_aa: ASSQGGGGFYEQY
v_call: TRBV24-1; j_call: TRBJ1-2; d_call: NA; cdr3_aa: ATRGGPSDGYT
v_call: TRBV5-1; j_call: TRBJ1-6; d_call: NA; cdr3_aa: ASSLVTGLNSPLH
v_call: TRBV9; j_call: TRBJ1-6; d_call: TRBD1; cdr3_aa: ASSARQGWNSPLH
v_call: TRBV28; j_call: TRBJ1-1; d_call: TRBD1; cdr3_aa: ASSLNRGPMNTEAF
v_call: TRBV24-1; j_call: TRBJ2-3; d_call: TRBD2; cdr3_aa: ATSDSPGLASTDTQY
v_call: TRBV28; j_call: TRBJ2-7; d_call: TRBD1; cdr3_aa: ASSPFQGAGEQY